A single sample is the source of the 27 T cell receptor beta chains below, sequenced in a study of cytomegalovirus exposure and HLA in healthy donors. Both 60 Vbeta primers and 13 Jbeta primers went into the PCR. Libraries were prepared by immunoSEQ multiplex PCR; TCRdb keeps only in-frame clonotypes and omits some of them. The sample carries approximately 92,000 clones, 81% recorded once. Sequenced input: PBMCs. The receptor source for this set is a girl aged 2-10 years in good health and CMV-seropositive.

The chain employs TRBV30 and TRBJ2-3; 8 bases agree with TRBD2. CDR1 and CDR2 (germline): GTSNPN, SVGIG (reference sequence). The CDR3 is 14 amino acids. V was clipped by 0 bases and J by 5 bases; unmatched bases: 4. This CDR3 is CAWSVLLAGDTQYF. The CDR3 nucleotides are TGTGCCTGGAGTGTTCTGCTAGCGGGAGATACGCAGTATTTT.

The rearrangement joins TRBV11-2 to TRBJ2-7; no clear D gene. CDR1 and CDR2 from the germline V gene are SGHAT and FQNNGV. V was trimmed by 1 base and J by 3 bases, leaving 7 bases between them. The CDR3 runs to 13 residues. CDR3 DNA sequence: TGTGCCAGCAGCTTAGCTGGCAGCTACGAGCAGTACTTC. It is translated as CASSLAGSYEQYF.

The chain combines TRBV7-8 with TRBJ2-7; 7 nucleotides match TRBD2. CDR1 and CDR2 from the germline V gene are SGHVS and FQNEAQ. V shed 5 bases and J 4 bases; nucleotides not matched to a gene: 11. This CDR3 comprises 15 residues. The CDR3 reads CASSLEISGEYEQYF. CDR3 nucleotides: TGTGCCAGCAGCCTCGAGATCAGCGGGGAGTACGAGCAGTACTTC.

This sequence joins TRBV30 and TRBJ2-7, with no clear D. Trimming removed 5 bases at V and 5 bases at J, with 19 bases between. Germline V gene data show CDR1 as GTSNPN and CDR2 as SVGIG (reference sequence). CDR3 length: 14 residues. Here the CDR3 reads CAWVPSTNHNEQYF. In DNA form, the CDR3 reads TGTGCCTGGGTCCCTTCCACTAATCACAACGAGCAGTACTTC.

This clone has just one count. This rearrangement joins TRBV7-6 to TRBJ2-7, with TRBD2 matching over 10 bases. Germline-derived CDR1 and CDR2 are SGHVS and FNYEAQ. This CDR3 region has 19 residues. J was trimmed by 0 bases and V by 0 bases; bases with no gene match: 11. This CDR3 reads CASSLALGTSAPRSYEQYF. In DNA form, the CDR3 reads TGTGCCAGCAGCTTAGCGTTGGGGACTAGCGCACCTCGCTCCTACGAGCAGTACTTC.

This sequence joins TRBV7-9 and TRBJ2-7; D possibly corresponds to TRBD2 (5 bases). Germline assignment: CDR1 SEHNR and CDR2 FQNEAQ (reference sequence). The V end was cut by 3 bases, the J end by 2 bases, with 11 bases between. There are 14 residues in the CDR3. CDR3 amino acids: CASSLGAGPYEQYF. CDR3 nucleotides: TGTGCCAGCAGCTTGGGCGCGGGCCCCTACGAGCAGTACTTC.

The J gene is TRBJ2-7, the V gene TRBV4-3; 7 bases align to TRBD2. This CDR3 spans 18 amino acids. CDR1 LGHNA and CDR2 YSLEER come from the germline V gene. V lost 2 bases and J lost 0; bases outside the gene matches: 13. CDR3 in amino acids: CASSQRGGSGTYSYEQYF. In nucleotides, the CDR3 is TGCGCCAGCAGCCAAAGAGGAGGCAGCGGGACCTACTCCTACGAGCAGTACTTC.

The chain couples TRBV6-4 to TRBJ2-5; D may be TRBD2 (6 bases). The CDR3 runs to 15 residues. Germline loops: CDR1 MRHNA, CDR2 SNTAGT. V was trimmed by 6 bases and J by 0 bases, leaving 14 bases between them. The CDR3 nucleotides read TGTGCCAGCAGCCCAGGCGGAGGGGACCAAGAGACCCAGTACTTC. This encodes CASSPGGGDQETQYF.

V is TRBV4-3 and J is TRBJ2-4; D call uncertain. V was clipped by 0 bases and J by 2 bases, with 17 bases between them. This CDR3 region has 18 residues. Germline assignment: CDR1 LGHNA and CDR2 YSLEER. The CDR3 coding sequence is TGCGCCAGCAGCCAAGAGAAAACCAGAAGAGGAACCAAAAACATTCAGTACTTC. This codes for CASSQEKTRRGTKNIQYF.

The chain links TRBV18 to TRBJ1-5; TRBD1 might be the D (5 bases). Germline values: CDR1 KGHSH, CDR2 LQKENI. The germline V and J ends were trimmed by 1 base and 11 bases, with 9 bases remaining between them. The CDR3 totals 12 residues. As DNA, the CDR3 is TGTGCCAGCTCACCACAGGGGTTCACCCAGCATTTT. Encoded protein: CASSPQGFTQHF.

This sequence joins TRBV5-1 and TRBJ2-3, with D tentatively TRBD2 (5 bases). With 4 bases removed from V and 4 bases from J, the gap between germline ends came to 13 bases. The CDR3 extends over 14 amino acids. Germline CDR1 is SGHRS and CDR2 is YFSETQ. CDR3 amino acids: CASSHPLAPDTQYF. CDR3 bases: TGCGCCAGCAGCCACCCCCTAGCTCCAGATACGCAGTATTTT.

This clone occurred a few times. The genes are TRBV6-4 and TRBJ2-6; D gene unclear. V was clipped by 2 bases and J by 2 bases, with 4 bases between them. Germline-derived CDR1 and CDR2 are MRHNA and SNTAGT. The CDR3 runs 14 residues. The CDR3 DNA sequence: TGTGCCAGCAGTGACACAGCTGGGGCCAACGTCCTGACTTTC. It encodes CASSDTAGANVLTF.

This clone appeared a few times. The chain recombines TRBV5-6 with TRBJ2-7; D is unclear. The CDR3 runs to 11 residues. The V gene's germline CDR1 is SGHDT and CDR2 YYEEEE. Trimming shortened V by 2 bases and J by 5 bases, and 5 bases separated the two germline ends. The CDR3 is CASSFSNEQYF. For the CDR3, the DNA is TGTGCCAGCAGCTTTTCCAACGAGCAGTACTTC.

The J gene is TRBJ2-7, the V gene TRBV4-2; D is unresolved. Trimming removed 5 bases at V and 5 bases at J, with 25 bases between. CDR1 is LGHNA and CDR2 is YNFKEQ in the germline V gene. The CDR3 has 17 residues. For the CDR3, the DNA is TGTGCCAGCAGCGAAGGATGGATGCGGCCAGTTCCAAACGAGCAGTACTTC. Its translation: CASSEGWMRPVPNEQYF.

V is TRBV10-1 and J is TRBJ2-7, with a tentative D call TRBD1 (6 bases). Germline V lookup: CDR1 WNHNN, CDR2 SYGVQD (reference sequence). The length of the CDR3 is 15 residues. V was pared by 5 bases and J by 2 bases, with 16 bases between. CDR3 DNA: TGCGCCAGCAGTACCGCCGGGACACCAACCTACGAGCAGTACTTC. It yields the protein CASSTAGTPTYEQYF.

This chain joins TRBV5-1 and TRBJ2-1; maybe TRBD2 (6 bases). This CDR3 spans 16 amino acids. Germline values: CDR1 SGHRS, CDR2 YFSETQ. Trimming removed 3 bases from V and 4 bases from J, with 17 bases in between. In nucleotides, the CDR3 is TGCGCCAGCAGCTCGGAGGGACCCTTCTCGTACAATGAGCAGTTCTTC. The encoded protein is CASSSEGPFSYNEQFF. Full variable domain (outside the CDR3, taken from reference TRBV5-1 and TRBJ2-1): KAGVTQTPRYLIKTRGQQVTLSCSPISGHRSVSWYQQTPGQGLQFLFEYFSETQRNKGNFPGRFSGRQFSNSRSEMNVSTLELGDSALYLCASSSEGPFSYNEQFFGPGTRLTVL.

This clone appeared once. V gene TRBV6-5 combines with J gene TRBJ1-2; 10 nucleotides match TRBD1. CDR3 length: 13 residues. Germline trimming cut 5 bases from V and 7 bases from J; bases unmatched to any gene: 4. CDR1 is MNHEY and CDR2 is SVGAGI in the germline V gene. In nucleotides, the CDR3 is TGTGCCAGCAGTACGACAGGGGGCGGTGGCTACACCTTC. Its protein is CASSTTGGGGYTF.

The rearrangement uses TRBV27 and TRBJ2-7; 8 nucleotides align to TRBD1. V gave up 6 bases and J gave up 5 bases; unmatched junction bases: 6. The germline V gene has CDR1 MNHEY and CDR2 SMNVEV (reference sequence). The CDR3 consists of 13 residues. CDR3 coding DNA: TGTGCCAGCAGAACAGGGGGGTTCGACGAGCAGTACTTC. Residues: CASRTGGFDEQYF.

This CDR3 reads CASSFRTSGSLWAEQYF. The CDR3 nucleotides read TGTGCCAGCAGCTTTCGCACTAGCGGGTCCCTCTGGGCCGAGCAGTACTTC. The gene calls are TRBV5-6 and TRBJ2-7; 9 nucleotides match TRBD2. V lost 2 bases and J lost 6; bases outside the gene matches: 15. CDR1 is SGHDT, CDR2 YYEEEE, per germline. CDR3 size: 17 residues.

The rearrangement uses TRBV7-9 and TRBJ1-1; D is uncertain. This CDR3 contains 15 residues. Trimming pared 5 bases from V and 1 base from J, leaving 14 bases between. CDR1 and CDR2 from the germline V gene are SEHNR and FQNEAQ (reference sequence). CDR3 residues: CASSPRGGKNTEAFF. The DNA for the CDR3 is TGTGCCAGCAGCCCCCGGGGAGGGAAGAACACTGAAGCTTTCTTT.

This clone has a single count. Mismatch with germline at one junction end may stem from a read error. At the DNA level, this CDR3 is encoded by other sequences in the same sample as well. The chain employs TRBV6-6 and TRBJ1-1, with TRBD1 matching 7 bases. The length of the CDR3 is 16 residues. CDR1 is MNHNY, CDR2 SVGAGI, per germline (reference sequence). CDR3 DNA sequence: TGTGCCAGCAGTTACTCATATGGGACAGCGAACACTGAGGCTTTCTTT. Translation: CASSYSYGTANTEAFF.

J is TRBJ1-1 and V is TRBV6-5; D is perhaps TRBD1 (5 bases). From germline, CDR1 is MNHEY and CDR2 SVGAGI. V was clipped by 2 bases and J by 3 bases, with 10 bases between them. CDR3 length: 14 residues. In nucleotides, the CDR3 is TGTGCCAGCAGTTACGGGGGGTTGGACACTGAAGCTTTCTTT. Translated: CASSYGGLDTEAFF.

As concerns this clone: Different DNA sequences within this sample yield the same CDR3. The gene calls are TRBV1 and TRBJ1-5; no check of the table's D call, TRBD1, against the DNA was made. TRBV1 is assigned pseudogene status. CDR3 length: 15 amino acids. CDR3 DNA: TGCACCAGCAGCCGAAAAGCAGGGGGCAATCAGCCCCAGCATTTT. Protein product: CTSSRKAGGNQPQHF.

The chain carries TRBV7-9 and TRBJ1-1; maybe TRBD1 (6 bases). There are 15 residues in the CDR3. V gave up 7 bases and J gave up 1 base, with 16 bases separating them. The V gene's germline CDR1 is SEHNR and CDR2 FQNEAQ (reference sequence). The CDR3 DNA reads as TGTGCCAGCATCCCCCGGGGGGCGGCGAACACTGAAGCTTTCTTT. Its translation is CASIPRGAANTEAFF.

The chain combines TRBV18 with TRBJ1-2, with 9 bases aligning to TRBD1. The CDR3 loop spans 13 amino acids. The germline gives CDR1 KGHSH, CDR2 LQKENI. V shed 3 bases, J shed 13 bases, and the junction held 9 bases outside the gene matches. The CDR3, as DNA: TGTGCCAGCTCACCGAGGGACAGGGACGTTTGCACCTTC. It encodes CASSPRDRDVCTF.

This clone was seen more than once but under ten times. The CDR3 DNA follows: TGTGCCAGCAGTGGGAACAGGGTCGAAGGCTACACCTTC. Its translation: CASSGNRVEGYTF. The chain is built from TRBV25-1 and TRBJ1-2; D is possibly TRBD1 (6 bases). The CDR3 spans 13 residues. The germline V gene encodes CDR1 MGHDK and CDR2 SYGVNS. V lost 4 bases and J lost 8, with 14 bases in between.

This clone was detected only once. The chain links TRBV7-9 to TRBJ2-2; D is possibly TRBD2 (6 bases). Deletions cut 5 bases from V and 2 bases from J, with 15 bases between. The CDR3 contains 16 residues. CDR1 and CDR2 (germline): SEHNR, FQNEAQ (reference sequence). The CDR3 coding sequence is TGTGCCAGCAGCCCAACTTCGGGACTCAACACCGGGGAGCTGTTTTTT. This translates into CASSPTSGLNTGELFF.